In its sample, the clone carrying this T cell receptor (beta chain) was seen once. The antigen is unknown. This specimen belongs to a study of cytomegalovirus exposure and HLA in healthy donors. J gave up 3 bases and V 6 bases, and 13 bases lay outside the gene matches. CDR1 is SGHVS, CDR2 FQNEAQ, per germline. This CDR3 has 16 residues. TCRdb's table, derived via immunoSEQ multiplex PCR, lists solely in-frame clones and lacks some. The data hold 150,000 to 200,000 clones, with around nine tenths observed a single time. Study-level results: In vitro work confirmed that three CMV-associated chains recognize CMV antigens. Cytomegalovirus-associated status was assigned to around 160 TCR beta chains.

Sequences were obtained from PBMCs. This receptor was obtained from a man aged 18 to 29 in good health and CMV-seropositive. The chain links TRBV7-8 to TRBJ2-7; TRBD1 agrees at 8 bases. The CDR3 bases are TGTGCCAGCAGAAGACACAGGGGGAGTAATATCTACGAGCAGTACTTC. It specifies CASRRHRGSNIYEQYF.